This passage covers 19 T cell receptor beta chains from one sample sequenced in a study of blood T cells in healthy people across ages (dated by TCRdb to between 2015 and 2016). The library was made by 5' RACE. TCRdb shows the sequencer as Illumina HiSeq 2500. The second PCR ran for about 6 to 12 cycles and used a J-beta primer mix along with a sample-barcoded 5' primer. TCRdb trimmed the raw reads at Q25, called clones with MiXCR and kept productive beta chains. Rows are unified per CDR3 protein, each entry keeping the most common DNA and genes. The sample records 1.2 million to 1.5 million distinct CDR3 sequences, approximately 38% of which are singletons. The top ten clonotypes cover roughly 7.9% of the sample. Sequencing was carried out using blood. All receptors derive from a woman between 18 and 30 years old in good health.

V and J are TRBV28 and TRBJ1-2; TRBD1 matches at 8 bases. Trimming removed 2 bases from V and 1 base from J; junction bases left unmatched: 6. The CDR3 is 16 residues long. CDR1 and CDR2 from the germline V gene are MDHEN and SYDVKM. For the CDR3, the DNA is TGTGCCAGCAGTTTAGTCGCGACAGGGGATAACTATGGCTACACCTTC. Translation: CASSLVATGDNYGYTF.

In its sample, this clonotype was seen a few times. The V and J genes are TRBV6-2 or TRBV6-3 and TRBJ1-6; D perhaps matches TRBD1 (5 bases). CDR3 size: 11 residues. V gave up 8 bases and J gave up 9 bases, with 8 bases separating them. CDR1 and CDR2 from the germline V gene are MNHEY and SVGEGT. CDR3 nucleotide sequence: TGTGCCAGCGCGGGGGGTTCACCCCTCCACTTT. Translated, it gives CASAGGSPLHF.

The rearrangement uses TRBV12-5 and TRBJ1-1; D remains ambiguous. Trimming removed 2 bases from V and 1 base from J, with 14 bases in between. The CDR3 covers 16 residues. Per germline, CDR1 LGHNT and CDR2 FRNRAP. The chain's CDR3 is CASGLLGSGQNTEAFF. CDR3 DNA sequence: TGTGCTAGTGGTTTGCTGGGCTCAGGCCAGAACACTGAAGCTTTCTTT.

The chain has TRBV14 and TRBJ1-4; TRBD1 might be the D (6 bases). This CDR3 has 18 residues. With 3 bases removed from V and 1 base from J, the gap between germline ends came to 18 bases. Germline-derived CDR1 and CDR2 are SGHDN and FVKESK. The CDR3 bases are TGTGCCAGCAGCCACGCAGGGGTGGAATTGAGAACTAATGAAAAACTGTTTTTT. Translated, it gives CASSHAGVELRTNEKLFF. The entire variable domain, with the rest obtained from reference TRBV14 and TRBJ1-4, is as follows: EAGVTQFPSHSVIEKGQTVTLRCDPISGHDNLYWYRRVMGKEIKFLLHFVKESKQDESGMPNNRFLAERTGGTYSTLKVQPAELEDSGVYFCASSHAGVELRTNEKLFFGSGTQLSVL.

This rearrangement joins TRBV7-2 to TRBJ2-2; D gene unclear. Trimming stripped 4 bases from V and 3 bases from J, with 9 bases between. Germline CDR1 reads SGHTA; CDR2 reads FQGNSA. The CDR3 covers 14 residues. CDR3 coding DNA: TGTGCCAGCAGCTCCTGGGGTGACACCGGGGAGCTGTTTTTT. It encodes CASSSWGDTGELFF.

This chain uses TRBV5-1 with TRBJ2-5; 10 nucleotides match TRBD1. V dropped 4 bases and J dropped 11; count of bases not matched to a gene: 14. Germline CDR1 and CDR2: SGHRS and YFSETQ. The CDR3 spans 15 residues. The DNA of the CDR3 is TGCGCCAGCAGCGCCACCGGGACAGGGGTCTATGAGCAGTACTTC. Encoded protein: CASSATGTGVYEQYF. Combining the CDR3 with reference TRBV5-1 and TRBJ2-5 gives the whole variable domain KAGVTQTPRYLIKTRGQQVTLSCSPISGHRSVSWYQQTPGQGLQFLFEYFSETQRNKGNFPGRFSGRQFSNSRSEMNVSTLELGDSALYLCASSATGTGVYEQYFGPGTRLLVL.

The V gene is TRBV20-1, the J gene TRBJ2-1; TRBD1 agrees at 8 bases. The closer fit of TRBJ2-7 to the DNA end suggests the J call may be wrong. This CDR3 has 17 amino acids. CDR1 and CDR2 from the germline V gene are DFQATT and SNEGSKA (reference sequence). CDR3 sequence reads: CSARDSPGQGAYNEQYF. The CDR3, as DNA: TGCAGTGCTAGAGATTCGCCCGGGCAGGGGGCCTACAATGAGCAGTACTTC.

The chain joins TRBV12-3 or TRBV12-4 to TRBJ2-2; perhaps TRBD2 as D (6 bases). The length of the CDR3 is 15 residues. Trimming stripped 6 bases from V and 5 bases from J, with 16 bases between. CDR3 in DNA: TGTGCCAGCAGGACCCACGGGGGTGGTACCGGGGAGCTGTTTTTT. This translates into CASRTHGGGTGELFF.

The CDR3 nucleotides are TGTGCCACGAAGGAGGGGGGCTCGGGTGTGGAGACCCAGTACTTC. It translates to CATKEGGSGVETQYF. The chain uses TRBV6-1 and TRBJ2-5; TRBD1 or TRBD2 may be the D gene (6 bases each). The CDR3 runs to 15 residues. Trimming took 10 bases from V and 5 from J, leaving 23 bases between them. Germline CDR1 MNHNS, CDR2 SASEGT.

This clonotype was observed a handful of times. The CDR3 here is CASRETGGFNEQYF. Here the CDR3 DNA reads TGTGCCAGCAGAGAGACAGGGGGGTTCAACGAGCAGTACTTC. This chain links TRBV27 with TRBJ2-4, with 9 bases lining up with TRBD1. Matching the DNA end better, TRBJ2-7 makes the J call doubtful. Germline CDR1 is MNHEY and CDR2 is SMNVEV (reference sequence). CDR3 length: 14 amino acids.

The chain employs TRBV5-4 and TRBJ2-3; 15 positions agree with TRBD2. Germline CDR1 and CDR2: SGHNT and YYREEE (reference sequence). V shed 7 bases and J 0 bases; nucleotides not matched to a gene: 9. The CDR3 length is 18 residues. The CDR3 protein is CASATGTSGGRSTDTQYF. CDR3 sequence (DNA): TGTGCCAGCGCCACCGGGACTAGCGGGGGGCGGAGCACAGATACGCAGTATTTT.

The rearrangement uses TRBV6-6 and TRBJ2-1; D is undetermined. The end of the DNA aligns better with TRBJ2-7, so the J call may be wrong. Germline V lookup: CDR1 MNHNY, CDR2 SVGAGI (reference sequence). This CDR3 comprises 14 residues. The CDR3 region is CASSSLPGYNEQYF. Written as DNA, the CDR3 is TGTGCCAGCAGTTCCCTCCCGGGCTACAATGAGCAGTACTTC.

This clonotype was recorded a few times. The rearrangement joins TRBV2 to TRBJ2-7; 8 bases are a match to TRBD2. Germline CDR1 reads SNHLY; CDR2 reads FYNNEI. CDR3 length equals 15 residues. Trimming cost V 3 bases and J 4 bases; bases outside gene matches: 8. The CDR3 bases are TGTGCCAGCAGTGAGGACGGGGGGGCGGTGTACGAGCAGTACTTC. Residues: CASSEDGGAVYEQYF.

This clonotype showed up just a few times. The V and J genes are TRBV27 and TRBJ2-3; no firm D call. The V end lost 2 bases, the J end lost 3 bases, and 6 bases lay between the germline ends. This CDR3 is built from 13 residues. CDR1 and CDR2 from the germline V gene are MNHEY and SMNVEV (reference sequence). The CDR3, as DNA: TGTGCCAGCAGTTTAATTCTTACAGATACGCAGTATTTT. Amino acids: CASSLILTDTQYF.

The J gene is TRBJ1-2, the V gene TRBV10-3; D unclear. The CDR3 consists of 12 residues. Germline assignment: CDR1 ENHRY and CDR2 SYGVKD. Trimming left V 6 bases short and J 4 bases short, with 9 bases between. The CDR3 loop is CAISDISYGYTF. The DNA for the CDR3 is TGTGCCATCAGCGACATATCCTATGGCTACACCTTC.

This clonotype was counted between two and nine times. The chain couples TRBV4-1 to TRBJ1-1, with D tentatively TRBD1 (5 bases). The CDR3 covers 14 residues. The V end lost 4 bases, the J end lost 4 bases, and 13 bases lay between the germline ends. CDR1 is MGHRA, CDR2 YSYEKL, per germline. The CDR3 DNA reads TGCGCCAGCAGCCTGGGTCCGGGGGTCACTGAAGCTTTCTTT. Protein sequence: CASSLGPGVTEAFF.

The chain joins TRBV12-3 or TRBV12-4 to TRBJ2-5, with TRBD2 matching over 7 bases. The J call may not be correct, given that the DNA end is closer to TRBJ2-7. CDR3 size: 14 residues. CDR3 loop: CASSSGDAGYEQYF. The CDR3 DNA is TGTGCCAGCAGCAGCGGGGACGCAGGTTACGAGCAGTACTTC.

The CDR3 reads CASRIGTGDFYGYTF. DNA for the CDR3: TGTGCCAGCAGAATAGGGACAGGGGATTTCTATGGCTACACCTTC. The V gene is TRBV6-2 or TRBV6-3, the J gene TRBJ1-2; 10 bases align to TRBD1. The germline V gene has CDR1 MNHEY and CDR2 SVGEGT. The CDR3 length is 15 residues. Trimming cost V 6 bases and J 4 bases; bases outside gene matches: 8.

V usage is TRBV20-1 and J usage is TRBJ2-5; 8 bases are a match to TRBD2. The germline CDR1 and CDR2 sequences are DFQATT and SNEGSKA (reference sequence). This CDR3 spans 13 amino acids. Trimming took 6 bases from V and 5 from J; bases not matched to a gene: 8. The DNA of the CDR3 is TGCAGTGCAACGGGAGGGCCAGGGGAGACCCAGTACTTC. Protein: CSATGGPGETQYF.